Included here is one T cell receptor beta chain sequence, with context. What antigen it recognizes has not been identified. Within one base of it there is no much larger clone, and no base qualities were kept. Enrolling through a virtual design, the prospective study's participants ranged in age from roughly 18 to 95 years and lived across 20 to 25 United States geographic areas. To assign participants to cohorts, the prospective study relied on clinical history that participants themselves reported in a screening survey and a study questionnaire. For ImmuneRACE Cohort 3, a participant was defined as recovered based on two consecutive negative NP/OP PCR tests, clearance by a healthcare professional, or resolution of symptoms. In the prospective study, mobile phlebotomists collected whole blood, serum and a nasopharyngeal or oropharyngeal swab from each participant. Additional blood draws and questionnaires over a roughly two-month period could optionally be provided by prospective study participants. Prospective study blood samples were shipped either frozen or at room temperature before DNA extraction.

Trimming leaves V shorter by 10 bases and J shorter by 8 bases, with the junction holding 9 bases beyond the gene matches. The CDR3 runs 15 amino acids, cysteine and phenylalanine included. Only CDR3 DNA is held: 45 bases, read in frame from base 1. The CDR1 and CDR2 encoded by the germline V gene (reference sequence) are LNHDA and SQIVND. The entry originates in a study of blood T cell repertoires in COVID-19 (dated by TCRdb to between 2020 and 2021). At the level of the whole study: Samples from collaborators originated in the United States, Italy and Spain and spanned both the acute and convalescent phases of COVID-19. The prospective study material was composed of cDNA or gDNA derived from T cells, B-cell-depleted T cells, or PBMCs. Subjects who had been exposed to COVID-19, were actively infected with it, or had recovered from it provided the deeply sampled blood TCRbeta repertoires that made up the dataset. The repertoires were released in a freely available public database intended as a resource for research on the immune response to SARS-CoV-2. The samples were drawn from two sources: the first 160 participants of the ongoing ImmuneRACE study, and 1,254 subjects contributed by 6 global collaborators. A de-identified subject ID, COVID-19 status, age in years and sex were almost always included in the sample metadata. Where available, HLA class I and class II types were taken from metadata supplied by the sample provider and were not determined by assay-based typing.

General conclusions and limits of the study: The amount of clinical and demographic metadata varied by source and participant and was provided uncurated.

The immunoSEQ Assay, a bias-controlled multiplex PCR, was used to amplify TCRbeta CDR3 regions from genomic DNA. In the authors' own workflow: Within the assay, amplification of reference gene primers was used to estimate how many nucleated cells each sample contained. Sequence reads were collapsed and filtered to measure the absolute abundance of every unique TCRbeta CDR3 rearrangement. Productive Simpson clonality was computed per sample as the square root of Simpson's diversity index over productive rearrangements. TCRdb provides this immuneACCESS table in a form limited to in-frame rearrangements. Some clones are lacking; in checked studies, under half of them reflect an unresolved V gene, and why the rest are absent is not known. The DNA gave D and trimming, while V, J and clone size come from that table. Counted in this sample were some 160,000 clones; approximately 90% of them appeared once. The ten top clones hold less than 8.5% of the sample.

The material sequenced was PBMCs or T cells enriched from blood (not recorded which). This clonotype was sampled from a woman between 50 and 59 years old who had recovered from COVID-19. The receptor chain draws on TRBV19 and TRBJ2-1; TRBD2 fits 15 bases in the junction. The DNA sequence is TGTGCCACCAAAAGGACTAGCGGGGGGGCCGATGAGCAGTTCTTC. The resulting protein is CATKRTSGGADEQFF.